This TCR beta chain was identified in a study of cytomegalovirus exposure and HLA in healthy donors (dated by TCRdb to about 2017). Turning to the overall study: In an earlier analysis of several hundred of the donors, 250 to 350 Gb of sequence data and just under 120 million unique TCR beta sequences from 180 million or so T cells were reported. An earlier analysis of approximately 580 of the donors used high-throughput TCR beta sequencing to judge whether each TCR beta V gene segment behaved as functional or pseudogenic. Donor age, sex, ethnicity and CMV serostatus were compiled together with the repertoire data. Roughly 5 DR-DQ haplotypes were handled as single units for association and clustering, since linkage in the cohort was strong. Both class I and class II loci were covered by HLA typing, at four-digit resolution. A later genetic analysis took genome-wide SNP genotypes for about 55% of the 666 donors and used that subset as a discovery cohort. The later analysis used no new phenotypic data to find candidate immune exposures, relying instead on TCR beta sequences and their occurrence across donors. The study aimed to test whether signatures of past pathogen exposure could be identified by cataloging public T cell receptors. In a later analysis, previously published TCR beta repertoires from 666 donors were re-analyzed and high-resolution HLA genotyping was added so that TCR occurrence patterns could be studied. Besides the first cohort of 550 to 750 subjects, a separate validation cohort made up of over 100 different subjects was used. Of the roughly 400 genotyped donors, 81% were placed in the genetic ancestry cluster associated with self-reported Caucasian donors. Among roughly 400 genotyped donors of the cohort, an average of approximately 240,000 unique TCR beta nucleotide sequences was sequenced per donor, of which about 20% were non-productive. The number of donors typed differed by locus, with 629-630 for A, B, C, DRB1 and DQB1, more than 500 for DQA1, some 570 for DPA1, and approximately 470 for DPB1. Every discovery cohort repertoire had been produced on one sequencing platform. The study used immunosequencing to profile the T cell repertoires of approximately 630 subjects and linked those repertoires to cytomegalovirus serostatus. The study combined high-throughput TCR immunosequencing, statistical association of individual TCRs with disease status, and machine learning to predict cytomegalovirus infection status. About 330 gigabases of sequencing data and approximately 91 million unique TCR sequences made up an early release that covered about 640 HLA-typed donors.

Overall study results and their limits: Linkage disequilibrium might explain the correlated functional status among segregating V segments, but an unknown experimental factor could not be excluded. The study listed 150 to 200 TCR beta chains as associated with cytomegalovirus. Only TCR beta chains were sequenced in this cohort, and the absence of alpha or paired-chain data limited detectable features. Approximately 16 rarely observed V segments, including chromosome 9 orphons, were excluded from the earlier analysis of about 500 of the donors because counts were too low. In an earlier analysis of over 550 of the donors, most TCR beta V segments were observed in productive rearrangements about 90% or about 30% of the time, broadly matching IMGT annotations. Strong co-occurrence of HLA alleles, especially DR and DQ, made assigning TCR associations to individual alleles difficult. A later genetic analysis reported fewer N-insertions in productive TCRs among donors in an Asian-associated ancestry cluster than the approximately 670-donor mean. Immune exposure information for the cohort was limited to CMV serostatus. Several of the top co-occurrence clusters appeared to be linked to parvovirus B19, influenza, CMV and Epstein-Barr virus, according to a later analysis. A later analysis found that TCR association rates varied across HLA loci, with DRB1 alleles showing the most associated TCRs and HLA-C alleles the fewest. According to the authors, the approach could potentially be generalized to other disease states and immunological phenotypes. Roughly uniform sequencing depth across donors was assumed in presence/absence analyses, although this assumption may not hold. In a later analysis, HLA-associated TCR beta chains were found to be more clonally expanded and to have lower generation probabilities than equally common non-associated chains. A few of the identified cytomegalovirus-associated TCR beta chains were confirmed in vitro to be specific for cytomegalovirus antigens. Across donors, most TCR sequences were observed very rarely, whereas some public TCRs were present in many individuals. In both the original and validation cohorts, the classifier was reported to diagnose cytomegalovirus status with high specificity and sensitivity. Because HLA typing was missing for some donors at each locus, association tests included only the typed subset. A further reported finding was that TCR beta sequences accurately predicted the HLA-A and HLA-B alleles for most subjects in the first cohort. Some IMGT-functional V segments, including TRBV6-2 and TRBV6-3, could not be told apart with the 87-base-pair reads, so those segments were excluded. A later analysis found that most CMV-associated TCR beta chains appeared HLA-restricted, with HLA associations seemingly driven largely by CMV exposure. In a later analysis, 15,000 to 20,000 TCR beta sequences were associated with specific HLA alleles at a false discovery rate of 0.05. An association between a missense DCLRE1C variant and V-gene and J-gene trimming of TCR beta chains was found in a later genetic analysis and replicated in an independent cohort. A cluster of highly shared sequence variants was judged likely to represent a technical artifact of the sequencing pipeline.

The cohort was made up of 666 healthy bone marrow donors. At the time of sampling, all cohort members were nominally healthy, though unrecorded immune exposures were likely present. The donor was CMV seropositive and was included in the group of 250 to 350 seropositive cohort members. A peripheral blood sample was collected from each donor, and TCR beta sequencing was performed on peripheral blood mononuclear cells. The Qiagen DNeasy Blood Extraction Kit was used to extract genomic DNA from the blood cell samples. The trim is 7 bases for V and 0 bases for J, with a gap of 9 bases between the germline ends. Via the germline V gene (reference sequence), CDR1 is LNHDA and CDR2 SQIVND. From its cysteine to its phenylalanine, the CDR3 spans 13 amino acids. The only DNA kept is the CDR3, 39 bases in frame from the first base. The library was obtained by the immunoSEQ multiplex PCR assay. A mixture of 60 forward primers for TCR Vbeta segments and 13 reverse primers for TCR Jbeta segments was used in the multiplex PCR. The CDR3 region of rearranged TCR beta genes was amplified from genomic DNA with a multiplex PCR assay. Amplified TCR beta libraries were sequenced as 87-base-pair reads on the Illumina HiSeq System. Under the source paper's analysis protocol: A later analysis tallied 70 million to 100 million unique TCR beta chains across the 640 or so repertoires, and approximately 9.9 million of those chains were shared by two or more donors. To remove PCR and sequencing errors, raw reads were error-corrected and collapsed into unique sequences using a nearest-neighbor algorithm that merged closely related sequences. To assign V, D and J gene segments, CDR3 sequences were aligned to IMGT reference sequences. For a sequence to be retained, a match of at least six nucleotides was required to both a V gene segment and a J gene segment. A rearrangement was called productive if the CDR3 had no stop codons and remained in frame with V and J, and every other rearrangement was called non-productive. Following IMGT convention, CDR3 was defined as the stretch from the second conserved V-encoded cysteine up to the conserved J-encoded phenylalanine. The earlier analysis of 550 to 650 of the donors excluded any sequence lacking an unambiguous match to a single V gene segment. An earlier analysis of about 600 of the donors called V segments functional above 56.7% productive rearrangements and segregating when the between-donor standard deviation exceeded 5%. A statistical classification framework was developed to diagnose cytomegalovirus status using the catalog of TCR beta chain sequences. In a later analysis, V and J genes were assigned by comparing TCR nucleotide sequences against IMGT/GENE-DB human TR gene sequences. The TCRdist pipeline was used in a later analysis to assign CDR3 sequences and most-parsimonious VDJ recombination scenarios. A later analysis defined each TCR beta chain by its CDR3 amino acid sequence plus V-gene family, and excluded reads lacking a unique V-gene family. To address suspected cross-contamination and a sequencing artifact, a later analysis removed around 590 highly shared, low-generation-probability nucleotide sequences. In a later analysis, a clonal expansion index was calculated for each public chain from normalized within-repertoire ranks of inferred template counts. In a later analysis, generation probabilities were computed with a VDJ recombination model fitted to out-of-frame rearrangements, and the resulting probabilities were checked against IGoR. In a later analysis, TCR-TCR, TCR-HLA and TCR-CMV co-occurrence was scored with hypergeometric tests, and a repertoire-size bias correction was applied to TCR pairs. A later analysis estimated false discovery rates by permuting HLA or CMV assignments 20 times. In a later analysis, co-occurring TCRs were grouped with DBSCAN, and TCRdist sequence similarity was added when clustering was performed within HLA-allele-positive subsets. Repertoires with fewer than 30,000 or more than 120,000 public chains were left out of co-occurrence clustering, as were four to six repertoires with anomalous nucleotide sharing. TCRdb mirrors the immuneACCESS table, restricted to in-frame sequences. Some clones are absent from its copies; in checked studies, under half trace to an unresolved V gene, and the reason for the others is unknown. V and J calls and clone size come straight from that table; D and trimming were deduced from the DNA. The sample yields 75,000 to 90,000 clones; about 68% were counted once. In total, the top ten clones hold around 20% of the sample.

Concerning this clone: The antigen it recognizes is unknown. No base qualities exist here, and no much larger clone lies one base off it.

The origin of this receptor is a man aged 30 to 39 in good health and CMV-seropositive. The sequencing input was PBMCs. The chain is made from TRBV19 and TRBJ1-1; too little of a D gene remains to name it. The CDR3 sequence is CASKRGMNTEAFF. The nucleotide sequence reads TGTGCCAGTAAACGCGGAATGAACACTGAAGCTTTCTTT.